One and the same sample provided the 32 T cell receptor beta chains below, sequenced in a study of CD8+CD57+ T cells in acquired aplastic anemia. Genomic DNA served as template for TCR beta VDJ and CDR3 profiling. MiXCR was run by TCRdb on the reads, yielding one entry per CDR3 protein. This sample yields some 170,000 distinct CDR3 sequences, of which more than 45% are seen a single time; roughly 1.1% belongs to the top ten. Whoever was chosen for sequencing had shown CD8+CD57+ cell expansion by flow cytometry. Sequencing was carried out using sorted CD4+, CD8+, or CD8+CD57+ T cells (not recorded which) from PBMCs. The receptors derive from a human donor with aplastic anemia.

The chain carries TRBV4-1 and TRBJ2-1; the D gene is possibly TRBD2 (6 bases). Germline CDR1 is MGHRA and CDR2 is YSYEKL. V dropped 1 base and J dropped 0 bases, with 10 bases sitting between them. CDR3 length equals 16 residues. The CDR3 nucleotides read TGCGCCAGCAGCCAAGTTAGCGGAAGCTCCTACAATGAGCAGTTCTTC. Residues: CASSQVSGSSYNEQFF.

Of note for this clonotype: The CDR3 does not close with the conserved phenylalanine or tryptophan, likely indicating a read error. The DNA is left out, because the CDR3 cannot be placed on it with certainty; the CDR3 is given as TCRdb lists it. The chain joins TRBV25-1 to TRBJ2-5; TRBD1 reflects the table's D call only, with no check against the DNA. Germline lookup yields CDR1 MGHDK and CDR2 SYGVNS. The CDR3 numbers 12 amino acids, ends counted. CDR3 in amino acids: CASSEWWGTSVH.

This clonotype was seen many times. This chain connects TRBV2 to TRBJ2-5; D possibly corresponds to TRBD1 (5 bases). The CDR3 covers 15 residues. The V and J ends lost 4 bases and 4 bases respectively, with 16 bases between them. Germline CDR1 and CDR2: SNHLY and FYNNEI. The CDR3 loop reads CASSGGAGKGETQYF. The CDR3 coding sequence is TGTGCCAGCAGTGGGGGCGCAGGGAAGGGAGAGACCCAGTACTTC.

The chain couples TRBV20-1 to TRBJ2-7, with a possible D match to TRBD1 (5 bases). CDR3 size: 15 residues. From germline, CDR1 is DFQATT and CDR2 SNEGSKA (reference sequence). The germline V and J ends were trimmed by 0 bases and 4 bases, with 16 bases remaining between them. The DNA for the CDR3 is TGCAGTGCTAGAGATCACGGGCAGGGCCCTTACGAGCAGTACTTC. It codes for CSARDHGQGPYEQYF.

Points on this clonotype: A much larger clone sits a single nucleotide away, making a read error possible. This rearrangement joins TRBV2 to TRBJ2-1; D is ambiguous. The CDR3 covers 14 residues. Germline V gene sequence: CDR1 SNHLY, CDR2 FYNNEI. CDR3: CASSQEGSYNERFF. CDR3 sequence (DNA): TGCGCCAGCAGCCAAGAAGGTTCCTACAATGAGCGGTTCTTC.

The rearrangement uses TRBV5-1 and TRBJ1-2, with D perhaps TRBD1 (5 bases). V was clipped by 0 bases and J by 3 bases, with 12 bases between them. The CDR3 is made up of 15 amino acids. The germline V gene has CDR1 SGHRS and CDR2 YFSETQ. The DNA of the CDR3 is TGCGCCAGCAGCTTGGAAAGGGGAGAGTACTATGGCTACACCTTC. It translates to CASSLERGEYYGYTF.

V usage is TRBV27 and J usage is TRBJ1-5, with D uncertain. This CDR3 spans 14 amino acids. Trimming shortened V by 6 bases and J by 3 bases, and 12 bases separated the two germline ends. The germline V gene has CDR1 MNHEY and CDR2 SMNVEV (reference sequence). The CDR3 region is CASSPRQVNQPQHF. In DNA, the CDR3 is TGTGCCAGCAGCCCTAGACAAGTCAATCAGCCCCAGCATTTT.

This clonotype was picked up a small number of times. The V gene is TRBV25-1, the J gene TRBJ2-7; 7 bases align to TRBD1. Germline-derived CDR1 and CDR2 are MGHDK and SYGVNS. V lost 6 bases and J lost 1; bases outside the gene matches: 9. The length of the CDR3 is 15 residues. As DNA, the CDR3 is TGTGCCAGCAGCGTTTCAGGGGACAGATCCTACGAGCAGTACTTC. Its protein product is CASSVSGDRSYEQYF.

This clonotype appeared many times. The rearrangement joins TRBV24-1 to TRBJ2-1, with D perhaps TRBD2 (6 bases). Germline V CDR1 and CDR2: KGHDR, SFDVKD. V lost 2 bases and J lost 5, with 15 bases in between. The CDR3 runs to 16 residues. The CDR3 loop is CATSDWRGPGHNEQFF. In DNA, the CDR3 is TGTGCCACCAGTGATTGGCGGGGCCCCGGGCACAATGAGCAGTTCTTC.

This rearrangement joins TRBV11-2 to TRBJ2-1; 7 bases map to TRBD1. The V segment lost 5 bases and the J segment 0 bases; nucleotides outside the gene matches: 7. This CDR3 has 16 residues. From germline, CDR1 is SGHAT and CDR2 FQNNGV. The CDR3: CASSLSGTASYNEQFF. The CDR3 DNA follows: TGTGCCAGCAGCCTGAGTGGGACAGCCTCCTACAATGAGCAGTTCTTC.

This clonotype showed up many times. The genes are TRBV7-8 and TRBJ1-4, with 7 nucleotides matching TRBD1. Trimming cost V 5 bases and J 4 bases; bases outside gene matches: 4. The CDR3 consists of 14 residues. Germline-derived CDR1 and CDR2 are SGHVS and FQNEAQ. The CDR3 DNA sequence: TGTGCCAGCAGCGTAGGGACAGTTAATGAAAAACTGTTTTTT. It yields the protein CASSVGTVNEKLFF.

This clonotype was counted at least ten times. This chain links TRBV11-3 with TRBJ2-5; 7 nucleotides agree with TRBD1. Looked up from germline, CDR1 is SGHNT and CDR2 is YENEEA. The CDR3 spans 13 residues. J lost 3 bases, V lost 5 bases, and 3 bases had no gene match. CDR3 in DNA: TGTGCCAGCAGCCAGGGGGTAAAAGAGACCCAGTACTTC. Protein product: CASSQGVKETQYF. Combining the CDR3 with reference TRBV11-3 and TRBJ2-5 gives the whole variable domain EAGVVQSPRYKIIEKKQPVAFWCNPISGHNTLYWYLQNLGQGPELLIRYENEEAVDDSQLPKDRFSAERLKGVDSTLKIQPAELGDSAVYLCASSQGVKETQYFGPGTRLLVL.

This sequence joins TRBV20-1 and TRBJ2-7, with a weak D call TRBD2 (7 bases). The CDR3 contains 15 residues. V dropped 1 base and J dropped 3 bases, with 16 bases sitting between them. CDR1 and CDR2 from the germline V gene are DFQATT and SNEGSKA (reference sequence). The CDR3 nucleotides are TGCAGTGCTAGAGGGGGGGCTAGCGGAAACTACGAGCAGTACTTC. Protein product: CSARGGASGNYEQYF.

This clonotype was seen only once. The chain carries TRBV9 and TRBJ2-7, with D possibly called TRBD1 or TRBD2 (5 bases each). The CDR3 sequence is 16 residues long. V shed 0 bases and J shed 2 bases, with 15 bases lying between them. Germline V gene lookup returns CDR1 SGDLS and CDR2 YYNGEE. The CDR3 reads CASSVGRGQGAYEQYF. CDR3 DNA sequence: TGTGCCAGCAGCGTAGGCAGAGGGCAGGGCGCCTACGAGCAGTACTTC.

The chain is built from TRBV9 and TRBJ2-1, with unresolved D. Germline V lookup: CDR1 SGDLS, CDR2 YYNGEE. The CDR3 length is 10 residues. The V and J ends lost 5 bases and 10 bases respectively, with 7 bases between them. The CDR3 here is CASSTEEQFF. CDR3 DNA: TGTGCCAGCAGTACAGAGGAGCAGTTCTTC.

The rearrangement joins TRBV29-1 to TRBJ2-7; D is possibly TRBD1 (5 bases). CDR3 length equals 13 residues. V was trimmed by 5 bases and J by 7 bases, leaving 18 bases between them. Germline V gene lookup returns CDR1 SQVTM and CDR2 ANQGSEA. CDR3 sequence (DNA): TGCAGCGTTCAGGGATATCCCCTAATTGAGCAGTACTTC. Translated: CSVQGYPLIEQYF.

The V call is TRBV2, the J call TRBJ2-3; 13 nucleotides match TRBD2. The CDR3 is 16 amino acids. Germline CDR1 reads SNHLY; CDR2 reads FYNNEI. V gave up 8 bases and J gave up 1 base; unmatched junction bases: 6. The CDR3 loop reads CASDAGLAGGTDTQYF. CDR3 coding DNA: TGTGCCAGCGACGCCGGACTAGCGGGGGGCACAGATACGCAGTATTTT.

Regarding this clonotype: At one end, the junction sequence differs from germline, possibly due to a read error. The chain couples TRBV19 to TRBJ1-1; perhaps TRBD1 as D (5 bases). Germline V gene lookup returns CDR1 LNHDA and CDR2 SQIVND (reference sequence). The CDR3 runs to 14 residues. CDR3 nucleotide sequence: TGTGCCAGTAGTACCGGGGCGGGGAACACTGAAACTTTCTTT. This encodes CASSTGAGNTETFF. The whole variable domain, remainder taken from reference TRBV19 and TRBJ1-1, is DGGITQSPKYLFRKEGQNVTLSCEQNLNHDAMYWYRQDPGQGLRLIYYSQIVNDFQKGDIAEGYSVSREKKESFPLTVTSAQKNPTAFYLCASSTGAGNTETFFGQGTRLTVV.

The chain employs TRBV29-1 and TRBJ2-2; no clear D gene. Trimming left V 1 base short and J 0 bases short, with 6 bases between. The CDR3 is 14 residues long. CDR1 and CDR2 from the germline V gene are SQVTM and ANQGSEA. CDR3: CSVEVGTNTGELFF. CDR3 in DNA: TGCAGCGTTGAAGTGGGAACGAACACCGGGGAGCTGTTTTTT.

This clonotype came up many times. V usage is TRBV19 and J usage is TRBJ2-3; no reliable D call. The V end lost 5 bases, the J end lost 2 bases, and 5 bases lay between the germline ends. Looked up from germline, CDR1 is LNHDA and CDR2 is SQIVND (reference sequence). The CDR3 spans 12 residues. CDR3 in DNA: TGTGCCAGTAGTCATTACACAGATACGCAGTATTTT. Its translation: CASSHYTDTQYF.

The rearrangement uses TRBV11-1 and TRBJ2-7; TRBD1 or TRBD2 may be the D gene (5 bases each). V lost 6 bases and J 0 bases, leaving 18 bases between the germline ends. The CDR3 loop spans 16 amino acids. CDR1 is SGHAT, CDR2 FQDESV, per germline (reference sequence). CDR3 region: CASSLGTRENSYEQYF. CDR3 coding DNA: TGTGCCAGCAGTTTGGGAACCAGGGAGAACTCCTACGAGCAGTACTTC.

V gene TRBV6-2 or TRBV6-3 combines with J gene TRBJ2-3, with 10 bases lining up with TRBD2. Germline V gene lookup returns CDR1 MNHEY and CDR2 SVGEGT. The CDR3 is 17 residues long. With 4 bases clipped from V and 4 bases from J, the junction kept 11 bases outside the gene matches. The CDR3 nucleotides read TGTGCCAGCAGTTTGGTGCCTAGCGGGAGTACTCCAGATACGCAGTATTTT. Encoded protein: CASSLVPSGSTPDTQYF.

V and J are TRBV19 and TRBJ2-7; 8 bases agree with TRBD1. V gave up 7 bases and J gave up 6 bases; unmatched junction bases: 11. The CDR3 loop spans 14 amino acids. Germline values: CDR1 LNHDA, CDR2 SQIVND (reference sequence). The CDR3 DNA follows: TGTGCCAGTACGAGTGGACAGGGAGGCTCCGAGCAGTACTTC. This gives the protein CASTSGQGGSEQYF. The complete variable domain, with remaining parts taken from reference TRBV19 and TRBJ2-7, reads DGGITQSPKYLFRKEGQNVTLSCEQNLNHDAMYWYRQDPGQGLRLIYYSQIVNDFQKGDIAEGYSVSREKKESFPLTVTSAQKNPTAFYLCASTSGQGGSEQYFGPGTRLTVT.

The gene calls are TRBV11-1 and TRBJ1-5; maybe TRBD1 (5 bases). Looked up from germline, CDR1 is SGHAT and CDR2 is FQDESV (reference sequence). Trimming removed 1 base at V and 0 bases at J, with 10 bases between. The CDR3 totals 16 residues. For the CDR3, the DNA is TGTGCCAGCAGCTTAGAAGACAGCCATAGCAATCAGCCCCAGCATTTT. It translates to CASSLEDSHSNQPQHF.

This clonotype has at least ten counts. V is TRBV24-1 and J is TRBJ2-1; TRBD1 agrees at 8 bases. The germline gives CDR1 KGHDR, CDR2 SFDVKD. The J segment lost 1 base and the V segment lost 3 bases, leaving 7 bases of the junction unmatched. The CDR3 is 17 residues long. The CDR3: CATSDVTGVASYNEQFF. CDR3 coding DNA: TGTGCCACCAGTGATGTGACAGGGGTAGCGTCCTACAATGAGCAGTTCTTC.

This clonotype was found many times. CDR3 in DNA: TGTGCCAGCAGTGAAGATTCCAGGTACTATGGCTACACCTTC. Protein product: CASSEDSRYYGYTF. The genes are TRBV2 and TRBJ1-2; D ambiguous. Between the trimmed V and J ends, which lost 1 base and 3 bases, there was a span of 9 bases. Per the germline V gene, CDR1 is SNHLY and CDR2 is FYNNEI. The CDR3 length is 14 residues.

In regard to this clonotype: Relative to the germline gene, one junction end is altered; a read error may explain this. V gene TRBV12-3 or TRBV12-4 combines with J gene TRBJ1-2, with a possible D match to TRBD1 (5 bases). The CDR3 has 14 residues. The CDR3 here is CTSSLGTGAYGYTF. The CDR3 bases are TGTACCAGCAGTTTAGGCACAGGCGCCTATGGCTACACCTTC.

In the case of this clonotype: Given a much more abundant clone one base away, this may be a read error. The chain links TRBV5-6 to TRBJ2-3; D is perhaps TRBD1 (7 bases). This CDR3 is built from 16 residues. Germline values: CDR1 SGHDT, CDR2 YYEEEE. Trimming stripped 4 bases from V and 2 bases from J, with 17 bases between. CDR3 loop: CASSATGEVPTDTQYF. CDR3 nucleotide sequence: TGTGCCAGCAGCGCAACAGGGGAGGTACCCACAGATACGCAGTATTTT.

The gene calls are TRBV11-2 and TRBJ2-7; TRBD2 matches 7 bases. The CDR3 contains 12 residues. Germline CDR1 is SGHAT and CDR2 is FQNNGV. The J segment lost 7 bases and the V segment lost 5 bases, leaving 5 bases of the junction unmatched. CDR3 nucleotide sequence: TGTGCCAGCAGCCGCGCGGGGGATGAGCAGTACTTC. This codes for CASSRAGDEQYF.

This clonotype was observed many times. The chain is built from TRBV7-2 and TRBJ2-7; D might be TRBD1 or TRBD2, each matching 5 bases. The CDR3 loop spans 14 amino acids. CDR1 SGHTA and CDR2 FQGNSA come from the germline V gene. V lost 5 bases to trimming and J lost 0 bases, with 11 bases between them. The CDR3 spells CASSGTASSYEQYF. The CDR3 DNA is TGTGCCAGCAGCGGGACGGCGAGCTCCTACGAGCAGTACTTC. The whole variable domain, filled in from reference TRBV7-2 and TRBJ2-7, reads GAGVSQSPSNKVTEKGKDVELRCDPISGHTALYWYRQSLGQGLEFLIYFQGNSAPDKSGLPSDRFSAERTGGSVSTLTIQRTQQEDSAVYLCASSGTASSYEQYFGPGTRLTVT.

The rearrangement uses TRBV27 and TRBJ1-2; TRBD1 agrees at 10 bases. Germline trimming cut 6 bases from V and 0 bases from J; bases unmatched to any gene: 7. Germline CDR1 MNHEY, CDR2 SMNVEV (reference sequence). The CDR3 totals 16 residues. The CDR3 DNA reads as TGTGCCAGCAGCCAGGACAGGGGGTTTACTAACTATGGCTACACCTTC. Translated, it gives CASSQDRGFTNYGYTF.

V gene TRBV25-1 combines with J gene TRBJ1-2, with D unresolved. Trimming left V 4 bases short and J 5 bases short, with 23 bases between. Germline V gene lookup returns CDR1 MGHDK and CDR2 SYGVNS. This CDR3 comprises 17 residues. The CDR3 here is CASSGPDSEGSGYGYTF. Written as DNA, the CDR3 is TGTGCCAGCAGTGGCCCCGACTCAGAAGGCTCGGGGTATGGCTACACCTTC.